These 9 T cell receptor beta chains were all obtained from the same sample, sequenced in a study of PD-L1 blockade in urothelial cancer. The time point denotes: pretreatment peripheral blood. Libraries were prepared by immunoSEQ multiplex PCR; TCRdb keeps only in-frame clonotypes and omits some of them. The sample carries roughly 90,000 clones, 80% to 90% recorded once. The material sequenced was PBMCs, taken around atezolizumab (anti-PD-L1) treatment. Every receptor here comes from a woman aged 80 or over with urothelial cancer.

The rearrangement joins TRBV19 to TRBJ2-1, with a possible D match to TRBD1 (5 bases). The germline V gene encodes CDR1 LNHDA and CDR2 SQIVND (reference sequence). Trimming removed 6 bases from V and 2 bases from J, with 17 bases in between. The CDR3 loop spans 16 amino acids. The chain's CDR3 is CASRFRAVSPYNEQFF. In DNA form, the CDR3 reads TGTGCCAGTAGGTTCAGGGCTGTGAGCCCCTACAATGAGCAGTTCTTC.

This sequence joins TRBV19 and TRBJ1-1; 9 nucleotides match TRBD1. CDR1 is LNHDA and CDR2 is SQIVND in the germline V gene (reference sequence). The CDR3 is 16 residues long. The junction had 6 bases not matched to a gene; V was cut back by 3 bases and J by 1 base. CDR3 amino acids: CASSIFAGQGNTEAFF. The CDR3 DNA is TGTGCCAGTAGTATTTTCGCGGGACAGGGGAACACTGAAGCTTTCTTT.

The rearrangement uses TRBV5-1 and TRBJ1-1; 11 nucleotides match TRBD1. Germline assignment: CDR1 SGHRS and CDR2 YFSETQ. The CDR3 sequence is 13 residues long. V was pared by 7 bases and J by 1 base, with 0 bases of the junction left unmatched. The chain's CDR3 is CASGTGGNTEAFF. CDR3 nucleotides: TGCGCCAGCGGGACAGGGGGGAACACTGAAGCTTTCTTT.

This sequence joins TRBV30 and TRBJ1-1; D is uncertain. The CDR3 extends over 12 amino acids. The germline CDR1 and CDR2 sequences are GTSNPN and SVGIG (reference sequence). Trimming left V 5 bases short and J 4 bases short, with 11 bases between. In nucleotides, the CDR3 is TGTGCCTGGGGCCCCCGGGGCACTGAAGCTTTCTTT. Its translation is CAWGPRGTEAFF.

The V call is TRBV2, the J call TRBJ2-1, with 12 bases matching TRBD2. Germline V gives CDR1 SNHLY, CDR2 FYNNEI. There are 15 residues in the CDR3. V shed 6 bases, J shed 6 bases, and the junction held 6 bases outside the gene matches. The CDR3 reads CASSQLAGGINEQFF. DNA for the CDR3: TGTGCCAGCAGCCAACTAGCGGGAGGCATCAATGAGCAGTTCTTC. Supplemented by reference TRBV2 and TRBJ2-1, the full variable domain reads EPEVTQTPSHQVTQMGQEVILRCVPISNHLYFYWYRQILGQKVEFLVSFYNNEISEKSEIFDDQFSVERPDGSNFTLKIRSTKLEDSAMYFCASSQLAGGINEQFFGPGTRLTVL.

CDR3 residues: CASSTAGADTQYF. The CDR3 DNA reads as TGTGCCAGCAGCACAGCGGGAGCAGATACGCAGTATTTT. V gene TRBV5-4 combines with J gene TRBJ2-3; 8 positions match TRBD2. V lost 4 bases to trimming and J lost 4 bases; unmatched junction nucleotides: 2. Per the germline V gene, CDR1 is SGHNT and CDR2 is YYREEE (reference sequence). The CDR3 contains 13 residues.

CDR3 region: CAWSPLGRSSYEQYF. The CDR3 DNA sequence: TGTGCCTGGAGTCCTCTGGGGCGATCGTCCTACGAGCAGTACTTC. This chain links TRBV30 with TRBJ2-7, with a weak D call TRBD1 (5 bases). This CDR3 spans 15 amino acids. The germline CDR1 and CDR2 sequences are GTSNPN and SVGIG (reference sequence). Trimming pared 2 bases from V and 1 base from J, leaving 15 bases between.

The chain joins TRBV30 to TRBJ1-2, with 7 bases that match TRBD1. Germline CDR1 is GTSNPN and CDR2 is SVGIG (reference sequence). This CDR3 region has 13 residues. The V gene end was trimmed by 3 bases and the J gene end by 4 bases; junction bases not matched to a gene: 5. The CDR3 protein is CAWRGQSGYGYTF. CDR3 nucleotide sequence: TGTGCCTGGAGGGGACAGAGCGGCTATGGCTACACCTTC.

V gene TRBV7-9 combines with J gene TRBJ2-3, with 11 bases identical to TRBD2. Losses at the gene ends were 1 base for V and 4 bases for J; bases not matched to a gene: 1. Germline CDR1 is SEHNR and CDR2 is FQNEAQ (reference sequence). There are 15 residues in the CDR3. CDR3 residues: CASSLGSGRADTQYF. The CDR3 DNA sequence: TGTGCCAGCAGCTTAGGTAGCGGGAGGGCAGATACGCAGTATTTT.